This TCR beta chain was obtained from a study of blood T cell repertoires in COVID-19. Overall study context: In each case, the material was cDNA or gDNA derived from T cells, B-cell-depleted T cells, or PBMCs.

Data came from immunoSEQ multiplex PCR; TCRdb stores just in-frame clones and leaves some out. Here the sample spans about 200,000 clones, roughly 83% being singletons. CDR1 is SGHTA, CDR2 FQGNSA, per germline. The V gene lost 5 bases and the J gene lost 4 bases, with 15 bases spanning the gap. The CDR3 runs 14 residues. The rearrangement uses TRBV7-2 and TRBJ2-7, with D maybe TRBD1 (7 bases). The sequence was obtained from a man aged 40-50 years with acute COVID-19. Input material: PBMCs or T cells enriched from blood (not recorded which). CDR3 DNA: TGTGCCAGCAGCCCGGGGGACAGACCTTACGAGCAGTACTTC. Amino acids: CASSPGDRPYEQYF.